This entry lists 29 T cell receptor beta chains sequenced from one sample in a study of blood T cell repertoires in COVID-19. TCRdb's table, derived via immunoSEQ multiplex PCR, lists solely in-frame clones and lacks some. The data contain 100,000 to 150,000 clones, about 81% of them singletons. Sequencing was done on a sample of peripheral blood. These receptor sequences come from a woman aged 80 or over with acute or convalescent COVID-19.

The chain carries TRBV24-1 and TRBJ2-2; possible D gene TRBD1, 6 bases. Trimming cost V 2 bases and J 5 bases, with 14 bases left between them. The CDR3 has 16 residues. The germline CDR1 and CDR2 sequences are KGHDR and SFDVKD. The CDR3 DNA reads as TGTGCCACCAGTGATTCCCAGGGGATGCTTACCGGGGAGCTGTTTTTT. This translates into CATSDSQGMLTGELFF.

V is TRBV6-5 and J is TRBJ1-3; tentatively, D is TRBD1 (5 bases). The germline V gene encodes CDR1 MNHEY and CDR2 SVGAGI. The CDR3 has 15 residues. V was shortened by 0 bases and J by 1 base, with 7 bases between the two germline ends. The CDR3 sequence: CASSYSGESGNTIYF. CDR3 nucleotide sequence: TGTGCCAGCAGTTACTCAGGGGAATCTGGAAACACCATATATTTT.

The chain uses TRBV6-2 or TRBV6-3 and TRBJ2-6; 11 positions match TRBD2. The CDR3 is 19 residues long. The germline CDR1 and CDR2 sequences are MNHEY and SVGEGT. The V segment lost 5 bases and the J segment 0 bases; nucleotides outside the gene matches: 9. CDR3 protein: CASSPLGSGRASGANVLTF. Here the CDR3 DNA reads TGTGCCAGCAGTCCCCTTGGTAGCGGGAGGGCCTCTGGGGCCAACGTCCTGACTTTC.

The chain has TRBV6-1 and TRBJ2-7; 7 nucleotides line up with TRBD1. The CDR3 spans 18 residues. Trimming took 2 bases from V and 0 from J; bases not matched to a gene: 13. Germline V gives CDR1 MNHNS, CDR2 SASEGT. The CDR3 DNA is TGTGCCAGCAGTGAATTTCTATTCGGACAGGTAAACTCCTACGAGCAGTACTTC. Its protein is CASSEFLFGQVNSYEQYF.

The chain is built from TRBV7-2 and TRBJ1-5, with D possibly matching TRBD1 (5 bases). CDR3 length: 17 residues. Per the germline V gene, CDR1 is SGHTA and CDR2 is FQGNSA. Trimming removed 5 bases from V and 5 bases from J, with 22 bases in between. In DNA, the CDR3 is TGTGCCAGCAGCCCATCTGGCCTCGACAGCCTCCATCAGCCCCAGCATTTT. Translated: CASSPSGLDSLHQPQHF.

This sequence joins TRBV27 and TRBJ2-7; a possible D gene is TRBD2 (5 bases). Germline CDR1 and CDR2: MNHEY and SMNVEV (reference sequence). This CDR3 contains 15 residues. V lost 6 bases to trimming and J lost 0 bases, with 15 bases between them. The CDR3 here is CASSLHAEASYEQYF. The CDR3 region has the DNA TGTGCCAGCAGCCTGCATGCGGAGGCCTCCTACGAGCAGTACTTC.

This clone was found once. The chain couples TRBV6-1 to TRBJ2-4, with D perhaps matching TRBD2 (6 bases). Deletions cut 1 base from V and 1 base from J, with 14 bases between. Germline CDR1 reads MNHNS; CDR2 reads SASEGT. CDR3 length equals 17 residues. The CDR3 here is CASSEGLGGSAKNIQYF. CDR3 DNA sequence: TGTGCCAGCAGTGAAGGTCTGGGGGGATCGGCCAAAAACATTCAGTACTTC.

This clone was seen once. In DNA, the CDR3 is TGTGCCAGCAGCCCGCGGGGGCGGGAGAGCACCGGGGAGCTGTTTTTT. This gives the protein CASSPRGRESTGELFF. The chain combines TRBV7-9 with TRBJ2-2; D might be TRBD2 (7 bases). The V gene lost 5 bases and the J gene lost 4 bases, with 17 bases spanning the gap. This CDR3 has 16 residues. CDR1 and CDR2 (germline): SEHNR, FQNEAQ (reference sequence).

This sequence joins TRBV19 and TRBJ1-2; 7 bases are shared with TRBD1. The J segment lost 5 bases and the V segment lost 7 bases, leaving 16 bases of the junction unmatched. The CDR3 contains 16 residues. Germline CDR1 LNHDA, CDR2 SQIVND (reference sequence). CDR3 loop: CASNNLRQGDTYGYTF. The CDR3 DNA reads as TGTGCCAGTAATAATCTTAGGCAGGGGGATACGTATGGCTACACCTTC.

This chain connects TRBV18 to TRBJ2-1; 8 bases agree with TRBD2. V was clipped by 2 bases and J by 7 bases; unmatched bases: 16. Germline V gene lookup returns CDR1 KGHSH and CDR2 LQKENI. This CDR3 is 18 amino acids long. This chain's CDR3 is CASSPFGTPGLEGNEQFF. The CDR3 coding sequence is TGTGCCAGCTCACCATTTGGGACCCCGGGACTAGAAGGGAATGAGCAGTTCTTC.

The V call is TRBV6-5, the J call TRBJ2-2, with TRBD1 matching over 9 bases. V lost 7 bases and J lost 1; bases outside the gene matches: 1. CDR3 size: 14 residues. Germline-derived CDR1 and CDR2 are MNHEY and SVGAGI. For the CDR3, the DNA is TGTGCCAGCAAGGGACAGGGGAACACCGGGGAGCTGTTTTTT. Translation: CASKGQGNTGELFF.

The chain is built from TRBV7-2 and TRBJ2-1; 9 bases line up with TRBD2. Germline V CDR1 and CDR2: SGHTA, FQGNSA. The V gene end was trimmed by 2 bases and the J gene end by 4 bases; junction bases not matched to a gene: 3. The CDR3 has 15 amino acids. The CDR3 bases are TGTGCCAGCAGCTTACAGACTAGCGGATACAATGAGCAGTTCTTC. It is translated as CASSLQTSGYNEQFF. Filled out from reference TRBV7-2 and TRBJ2-1, the complete variable domain reads GAGVSQSPSNKVTEKGKDVELRCDPISGHTALYWYRQSLGQGLEFLIYFQGNSAPDKSGLPSDRFSAERTGGSVSTLTIQRTQQEDSAVYLCASSLQTSGYNEQFFGPGTRLTVL.

The gene calls are TRBV9 and TRBJ1-1; 7 bases align to TRBD1. Germline V lookup: CDR1 SGDLS, CDR2 YYNGEE. The trim removed 0 bases at V and 7 bases at J, leaving 0 bases unmatched. This CDR3 has 12 amino acids. This CDR3 reads CASSVGQGEAFF. The CDR3 coding sequence is TGTGCCAGCAGCGTAGGACAGGGTGAAGCTTTCTTT.

The chain couples TRBV5-6 to TRBJ1-4; D gene uncertain. The CDR3 extends over 14 amino acids. Germline-derived CDR1 and CDR2 are SGHDT and YYEEEE. V was trimmed by 4 bases and J by 5 bases, leaving 12 bases between them. The CDR3 nucleotides read TGTGCCAGCAGCCGGGTCGGGAGGAATGAAAAACTGTTTTTT. This codes for CASSRVGRNEKLFF.

J is TRBJ2-5 and V is TRBV18; D may be TRBD2 (5 bases). Deletions cut 8 bases from V and 4 bases from J, with 14 bases between. CDR1 is KGHSH and CDR2 is LQKENI in the germline V gene. The CDR3 runs to 13 residues. The CDR3 sequence is CASLPGFGETQYF. The CDR3 nucleotides read TGTGCCAGCCTTCCGGGGTTCGGAGAGACCCAGTACTTC.

The chain has TRBV3-1 (or the pseudogene TRBV3-2) and TRBJ2-1, with a possible D match to TRBD2 (5 bases). Germline-derived CDR1 and CDR2 are LGHDT and YNNKEL (reference sequence). Trimming took off 6 bases at V and 0 bases at J, with 9 bases between the two ends. The CDR3 sequence is 14 residues long. CDR3 loop: CASRGSSSYNEQFF. CDR3 coding DNA: TGTGCCAGCAGAGGGAGCAGCTCCTACAATGAGCAGTTCTTC.

This clone has a handful of counts. This chain joins TRBV10-3 and TRBJ2-7; 9 nucleotides line up with TRBD1. Germline CDR1 is ENHRY and CDR2 is SYGVKD. This CDR3 is 14 amino acids long. Losses at the gene ends were 5 bases for V and 3 bases for J; bases not matched to a gene: 5. CDR3 sequence: CAISSWDRDYEQYF. DNA of the CDR3: TGTGCCATCAGTTCCTGGGACAGGGACTACGAGCAGTACTTC.

V and J are TRBV6-2 or TRBV6-3 and TRBJ1-1; TRBD1 aligns across 7 bases. The V gene end was trimmed by 7 bases and the J gene end by 1 base; junction bases not matched to a gene: 6. Germline V CDR1 and CDR2: MNHEY, SVGEGT. The CDR3 sequence is 14 residues long. In DNA, the CDR3 is TGTGCCAGCACCCCGACAGGGACGAACACTGAAGCTTTCTTT. Residues: CASTPTGTNTEAFF.

A few counts support this clone. The J gene is TRBJ1-1, the V gene TRBV19, with unresolved D. Germline loops: CDR1 LNHDA, CDR2 SQIVND (reference sequence). This CDR3 has 13 amino acids. Trimming took 6 bases from V and 0 from J, leaving 8 bases between them. The CDR3, as DNA: TGTGCCAGTAGCATACAGTTGAACACTGAAGCTTTCTTT. Translated, it gives CASSIQLNTEAFF. Full variable domain (outside the CDR3, taken from reference TRBV19 and TRBJ1-1): DGGITQSPKYLFRKEGQNVTLSCEQNLNHDAMYWYRQDPGQGLRLIYYSQIVNDFQKGDIAEGYSVSREKKESFPLTVTSAQKNPTAFYLCASSIQLNTEAFFGQGTRLTVV.

This sequence joins TRBV2 and TRBJ1-1; a weak D match, TRBD1 (5 bases). This CDR3 has 15 amino acids. Deletions cut 7 bases from V and 0 bases from J, with 15 bases between. Looked up from germline, CDR1 is SNHLY and CDR2 is FYNNEI. DNA for the CDR3: TGTGCCAGCACCGTGGACACTGATTTGAACACTGAAGCTTTCTTT. It specifies CASTVDTDLNTEAFF.

The chain is built from TRBV13 and TRBJ2-7; possible D gene TRBD1, 5 bases. CDR3 length equals 16 residues. From germline, CDR1 is PRHDT and CDR2 FYEKMQ (reference sequence). Trimming removed 4 bases from V and 7 bases from J, with 23 bases in between. This CDR3 reads CASSSRKMLGPGEQYF. The DNA for the CDR3 is TGTGCCAGCAGCTCCCGAAAAATGTTGGGTCCAGGGGAGCAGTACTTC.

The V call is TRBV6-2 or TRBV6-3, the J call TRBJ1-2, with D uncertain. V was cut by 0 bases and J by 2 bases, with 13 bases left in between. CDR3 length: 16 residues. Looked up from germline, CDR1 is MNHEY and CDR2 is SVGEGT. For the CDR3, the DNA is TGTGCCAGCAGTTACTCAACCAGGCCTGGAAACTATGGCTACACCTTC. As protein: CASSYSTRPGNYGYTF.

The chain employs TRBV27 and TRBJ2-7; TRBD1 aligns across 9 bases. Trimming removed 2 bases from V and 1 base from J; junction bases left unmatched: 12. The CDR3 has 18 amino acids. Germline CDR1 is MNHEY and CDR2 is SMNVEV (reference sequence). The CDR3 DNA follows: TGTGCCAGCAGTTTACAGGGGACAGGGCTGCCCATTTCCTACGAGCAGTACTTC. Residues: CASSLQGTGLPISYEQYF.

The chain combines TRBV6-5 with TRBJ1-1, with D perhaps TRBD1 (5 bases). Trimming took off 7 bases at V and 5 bases at J, with 17 bases between the two ends. The CDR3 totals 14 residues. Germline lookup yields CDR1 MNHEY and CDR2 SVGAGI. This chain's CDR3 is CASTPRGWRTEAFF. CDR3 in DNA: TGTGCCAGCACCCCGCGGGGGTGGCGGACTGAAGCTTTCTTT.

The chain has TRBV29-1 and TRBJ1-4; D is ambiguous. CDR3 length: 12 amino acids. The germline gives CDR1 SQVTM, CDR2 ANQGSEA. V was trimmed by 4 bases and J by 7 bases, leaving 10 bases between them. DNA of the CDR3: TGCAGCGTTGTAGAAGAGAGTGAAAAACTGTTTTTT. Translation: CSVVEESEKLFF.

The chain recombines TRBV10-3 with TRBJ2-1; TRBD1 aligns across 7 bases. The CDR3 has 17 amino acids. Trimming cost V 3 bases and J 3 bases; bases outside gene matches: 11. CDR1 and CDR2 from the germline V gene are ENHRY and SYGVKD. CDR3 nucleotides: TGTGCCATCAGTGACTATGGTGGAGGACAGGTCTACAATGAGCAGTTCTTC. Protein product: CAISDYGGGQVYNEQFF.

This CDR3 is CASRGDRGPTGELFF. As DNA, the CDR3 is TGTGCCAGCAGAGGGGACAGGGGGCCCACCGGGGAGCTGTTTTTT. The chain is built from TRBV2 and TRBJ2-2; 12 bases match TRBD1. The V segment lost 6 bases and the J segment 4 bases; nucleotides outside the gene matches: 3. Germline assignment: CDR1 SNHLY and CDR2 FYNNEI. The CDR3 is 15 residues long. Filled out from reference TRBV2 and TRBJ2-2, the complete variable domain reads EPEVTQTPSHQVTQMGQEVILRCVPISNHLYFYWYRQILGQKVEFLVSFYNNEISEKSEIFDDQFSVERPDGSNFTLKIRSTKLEDSAMYFCASRGDRGPTGELFFGEGSRLTVL.

CDR3 bases: TGTGCCAGCAGTTACGGACTAGCGGGGGTATTTTCCTACGAGCAGTACTTC. Its translation: CASSYGLAGVFSYEQYF. The genes are TRBV6-2 or TRBV6-3 and TRBJ2-7; 13 bases are shared with TRBD2. J gave up 1 base and V 2 bases, and 5 bases lay outside the gene matches. The length of the CDR3 is 17 residues. The germline V gene has CDR1 MNHEY and CDR2 SVGEGT.

The chain links TRBV9 to TRBJ2-7; the D gene is possibly TRBD1 (6 bases). V lost 0 bases to trimming and J lost 0 bases, with 10 bases between them. Germline CDR1 is SGDLS and CDR2 is YYNGEE. The CDR3 is made up of 15 amino acids. CDR3 DNA sequence: TGTGCCAGCAGCGTAGGTGTGGACAGCTCCTACGAGCAGTACTTC. It is translated as CASSVGVDSSYEQYF.